This TCR beta chain was sequenced for a study of cytomegalovirus exposure and HLA in healthy donors (dated by TCRdb to about 2017). About the full investigation: In an earlier analysis of several hundred of the donors, 250 to 300 Gb of sequence data and 95 million to 130 million unique TCR beta sequences from about 190 million T cells were reported. Approximately 300 gigabases of sequencing data and tens of millions of unique TCR sequences were included in an early release covering 550 to 800 HLA-typed donors. Among the roughly 430 genotyped donors, more than 70% belonged to the genetic ancestry cluster associated with self-reported Caucasian donors. The study was designed to test whether signatures of past pathogen exposure could be identified by cataloging public T cell receptors. The study used immunosequencing to profile the T cell repertoires of several hundred subjects and linked those repertoires to cytomegalovirus serostatus. In addition to the first cohort of 666 subjects, a separate validation cohort of under 150 different subjects was used. To predict cytomegalovirus infection status, the study combined high-throughput TCR immunosequencing, statistical association of individual TCRs with disease status, and machine learning. To study patterns of TCR occurrence, a later analysis re-analyzed previously published TCR beta repertoires from hundreds of donors and added high-resolution HLA genotyping. In the later analysis, no new phenotypic data were used to find candidate immune exposures; instead, reliance was placed on TCR beta sequences and their occurrence across donors. An earlier analysis of 587 of the donors applied high-throughput TCR beta sequencing to assess whether each TCR beta V gene segment acted as functional or pseudogenic. Donor age, sex, ethnicity and CMV serostatus were compiled alongside the repertoire data. Genome-wide SNP genotypes for about 60% of the roughly 670 donors were used in a later genetic analysis, which treated that subset as a discovery cohort. All discovery cohort repertoires had been generated using a single sequencing platform. HLA typing included class I and class II loci at four-digit resolution. The number of typed donors differed by locus: roughly 620-630 for A, B, C, DRB1 and DQB1; approximately 530 for DQA1; approximately 600 for DPA1; and around 470 for DPB1. Roughly 5 DR-DQ haplotypes were handled as single units for association and clustering, since linkage in the cohort was strong. Among roughly 400 genotyped donors of the cohort, an average of 235,054 unique TCR beta nucleotide sequences were sequenced per donor, about a sixth of them non-productive. Broad study findings and their caveats: In a later analysis, TCR association rates were found to vary across HLA loci, with the most associated TCRs seen for DRB1 alleles and the fewest for HLA-C alleles. Because some donors lacked HLA typing at each locus, the association tests relied only on the typed subset. The 87-base-pair reads could not distinguish some IMGT-functional V segments, including TRBV6-2 and TRBV6-3, so those segments were excluded. Compared with the approximately 720-donor mean, donors in an Asian-associated ancestry cluster had fewer N-insertions in productive TCRs, according to a later genetic analysis. Compared with equally common non-associated chains, HLA-associated TCR beta chains in a later analysis were more clonally expanded and had lower generation probabilities. A later analysis reported that several top co-occurrence clusters appeared linked to parvovirus B19, influenza, CMV and Epstein-Barr virus. The authors suggested that the approach could potentially be extended to other disease states and immunological phenotypes. Correlated functional status among segregating V segments might reflect linkage disequilibrium, but an unknown experimental factor could not be ruled out. When HLA alleles, especially DR and DQ, strongly co-occurred, TCR associations were difficult to assign to individual alleles. A total of roughly 160 TCR beta chains were listed by the study as associated with cytomegalovirus. Across donors, most TCR sequences were observed very rarely, whereas some public TCRs were present in many individuals. Presence/absence analyses assumed roughly uniform sequencing depth across donors, an assumption that may not hold. The classifier was reported to diagnose cytomegalovirus status with high specificity and sensitivity in both the original cohort and the validation cohort. Broadly in line with IMGT annotations, most TCR beta V segments showed up in productive rearrangements about 87% or about 30% of the time in an earlier analysis of several hundred of the donors. CMV serostatus was the only immune exposure information available for the cohort. In a later analysis, most CMV-associated TCR beta chains were found to appear HLA-restricted, with HLA associations seemingly driven largely by CMV exposure. A later analysis associated some 17,000 TCR beta sequences with specific HLA alleles at a false discovery rate of 0.05. In a later genetic analysis, a missense DCLRE1C variant was associated with V-gene and J-gene trimming of TCR beta chains, and the association was replicated in an independent cohort. The earlier analysis of nearly 600 of the donors excluded some 15 rarely observed V segments, including chromosome 9 orphons, because counts were too low. A group of highly shared sequence variants was considered likely to be a technical artifact of the sequencing pipeline. A further reported finding was that TCR beta sequences accurately predicted the HLA-A and HLA-B alleles for most subjects in the first cohort. A few of the identified cytomegalovirus-associated TCR beta chains were confirmed in vitro to be specific for cytomegalovirus antigens. Only TCR beta chains were sequenced in this cohort, and the absence of alpha or paired-chain data limited detectable features.

Trimming costs V 2 bases and J 2 bases, and their ends lie 7 bases apart. From a lookup of the germline V gene (reference sequence), CDR1 and CDR2 are PRHDT and FYEKMQ. The CDR3 spans 14 residues, from the cysteine through the phenylalanine. The read is trimmed to its CDR3 DNA, 42 bases read in frame from base 1. Comment on this clone: This clone's antigen is unknown. Base quality data are lacking; no much larger clone is found one base away.

In total, roughly 710 healthy bone marrow donors made up the cohort. At the time of sampling, every cohort member was nominally healthy, though immune exposures that went unrecorded were likely present. The donor tested CMV seronegative, placing the donor among the 350 or so seronegative members of the cohort. A peripheral blood sample was collected from each donor, and TCR beta sequencing was performed on peripheral blood mononuclear cells. The Qiagen DNeasy Blood Extraction Kit was used to extract genomic DNA from the blood cell samples. The library came from the immunoSEQ multiplex PCR assay. The multiplex PCR relied on a mix of 60 forward primers for TCR Vbeta segments and 13 reverse primers for TCR Jbeta segments. The CDR3 region of rearranged TCR beta genes was amplified from genomic DNA with a multiplex PCR assay. On the Illumina HiSeq System, the amplified TCR beta libraries were sequenced as 87-base-pair reads. The authors processed their data as follows. A later analysis counted some 80 million unique TCR beta chains across the roughly 700 repertoires, and approximately 11 million of these chains were shared by at least two donors. To remove PCR and sequencing errors, raw reads were error-corrected and collapsed into unique sequences using a nearest-neighbor algorithm that merged closely related sequences. Alignment of CDR3 sequences to IMGT reference sequences was used to assign V, D and J gene segments. For a sequence to be retained, at least a six-nucleotide match to both a V gene segment and a J gene segment was required. A rearrangement counted as productive if the CDR3 had no stop codons and remained in frame with V and J, and every other rearrangement counted as non-productive. Following IMGT convention, CDR3 was defined as the stretch from the second conserved V-encoded cysteine to the conserved J-encoded phenylalanine. In an earlier analysis of some 550 of the donors, sequences lacking an unambiguous match to a single V gene segment were excluded. In an earlier analysis of approximately 610 of the donors, V segments were called functional above 56.7% productive rearrangements and were called segregating when the between-donor standard deviation exceeded 5%. A statistical classification framework was built for diagnosing cytomegalovirus status from the catalog of TCR beta chain sequences. A later analysis assigned V and J genes by comparing TCR nucleotide sequences with IMGT/GENE-DB human TR gene sequences. Using the TCRdist pipeline, a later analysis assigned CDR3 sequences along with most-parsimonious VDJ recombination scenarios. In a later analysis, every TCR beta chain was defined by the combination of its CDR3 amino acid sequence and its V-gene family, and reads without a unique V-gene family were dropped. As a way to deal with suspected cross-contamination and a sequencing artifact, a later analysis dropped approximately 590 nucleotide sequences that were highly shared and had low generation probability. In a later analysis, a clonal expansion index was calculated for each public chain from normalized within-repertoire ranks of inferred template counts. Generation probabilities in a later analysis came from a VDJ recombination model fitted to out-of-frame rearrangements, and those results were checked against IGoR. In a later analysis, hypergeometric tests were used to score TCR-TCR, TCR-HLA and TCR-CMV co-occurrence, with a repertoire-size bias correction applied to TCR pairs. A later analysis estimated false discovery rates by permuting HLA or CMV assignments 20 times. In a later analysis, co-occurring TCRs were grouped using DBSCAN, with TCRdist sequence similarity added in when clustering inside HLA-allele-positive subsets. For co-occurrence clustering, repertoires with fewer than 30,000 or more than 120,000 public chains were excluded, along with a handful of repertoires with anomalous nucleotide sharing. TCRdb holds this immuneACCESS table with in-frame rearrangements only. Some clones are missing; in checked studies, unresolved V genes explain under half, and the rest has no known cause. That table supplies the V and J calls and clone size; D and trimming were determined from the DNA. This sample has over 150,000 clones in its table, and approximately 81% of those were observed once. About 2.2% of the sample lies in the top ten.

The clonotype originates from a woman in her 30s in good health and CMV-seronegative. Input material: PBMCs. The chain uses TRBV13 and TRBJ1-3; the D gene lacks a confident call. The nucleotides read TGTGCCAGCAGCTTACACGGGGCTGGAAACACCATATATTTT. This gives the protein CASSLHGAGNTIYF.